A selection of T cell receptor beta chains follows, all from one sample in a study of OX40 agonist ivuxolimab in advanced cancers. The method was immunoSEQ multiplex PCR; TCRdb's version includes in-frame clones alone and lacks a portion of them. The sample yields 55,000 to 75,000 clones, 75% to 90% seen once. The sequences come from CD4+ or CD8+ T cells sorted from blood, collected in a trial of the OX40 agonist ivuxolimab. Receptors originate from an adult with an advanced solid tumor such as melanoma, head and neck, liver or kidney cancer. Both conserved end residues are part of each CDR3. D genes are given only for firm matches. Clone size appears in some rows only: once, few, many, or a class for an expanded clone.

-,TRBJ1-1,TRBV7-3,-,CASSHRASGFGDEAFF,TGTGCCAGCAGCCACCGGGCCTCAGGGTTCGGTGATGAAGCTTTCTTT
-,TRBJ2-5,TRBV11-2,TRBD2,CASSPRAGAQETQYF,TGTGCCAGCAGCCCCCGGGCGGGAGCACAAGAGACCCAGTACTTC
few,TRBJ1-2,TRBV6-6,TRBD1,CASSRTGGEYLGYTF,TGTGCCAGCAGCCGGACAGGGGGCGAGTATCTGGGCTACACCTTC
-,TRBJ2-1,TRBV10-1,-,CASSLGPFNEQFF,TGCGCCAGCAGTTTGGGGCCATTTAATGAGCAGTTCTTC
once,TRBJ2-7,TRBV10-3,-,CAISDARDWYKQYF,TGTGCCATCAGTGATGCCCGGGACTGGTACAAGCAGTACTTC
once,TRBJ1-2,TRBV7-2,-,CASSLEVDGGYTF,TGTGCCAGCAGCTTAGAAGTGGACGGTGGCTACACCTTC
-,TRBJ2-3,TRBV7-2,-,CASRGGGSSTDTQYF,TGTGCCAGCAGGGGGGGCGGGAGTAGCACAGATACGCAGTATTTT
-,TRBJ2-3,TRBV4-1,-,CASSQATDTQYF,TGCGCCAGCAGCCAAGCAACAGATACGCAGTATTTT
-,TRBJ2-3,TRBV9,-,CASSSGVSTDTQYF,TGTGCCAGCAGCTCAGGGGTGAGCACAGATACGCAGTATTTT
-,TRBJ2-3,TRBV6-5,-,CASSYSMGLSTDTQYF,TGTGCCAGCAGTTACTCGATGGGCTTGAGCACAGATACGCAGTATTTT
-,TRBJ1-3,TRBV18,TRBD1,CASSPGQGSILSGNTIYF,TGTGCCAGCTCACCGGGACAGGGGTCTATACTCTCTGGAAACACCATATATTTT
-,TRBJ2-7,TRBV5-6,TRBD2,CASFTGLAGKEQYF,TGTGCCAGCTTCACGGGGCTAGCGGGGAAAGAGCAGTACTTC
-,TRBJ1-3,TRBV4-1,-,CASSFRTENTIYF,TGCGCCAGCAGCTTCCGGACAGAAAACACCATATATTTT
-,TRBJ2-7,TRBV20-1,-,CSAREQYEQYF,TGCAGTGCTAGAGAGCAGTACGAGCAGTACTTC
-,TRBJ2-3,TRBV29-1,-,CSVEDRFKGLTDTQYF,TGCAGCGTTGAAGACCGGTTCAAGGGGTTGACAGATACGCAGTATTTT
once,TRBJ2-7,TRBV19,-,CASSIGRSYEQYF,TGTGCCAGTAGTATAGGGAGATCCTACGAGCAGTACTTC
-,TRBJ2-7,TRBV7-2,TRBD1,CASSLAGTGSYEQYF,TGTGCCAGCAGCTTAGCCGGGACAGGTTCCTACGAGCAGTACTTC
-,TRBJ2-7,TRBV5-1,TRBD2,CASSFNSGGAEEQYF,TGCGCCAGCAGCTTCAACAGCGGGGGGGCCGAGGAGCAGTACTTC
-,TRBJ2-2,TRBV7-3,-,CASSLAALAGELFF,TGTGCCAGCAGCTTGGCCGCCTTAGCCGGGGAGCTGTTTTTT
-,TRBJ1-1,TRBV18,-,CASSPYQGDGTEAFF,TGTGCCAGCTCACCCTACCAGGGAGACGGCACTGAAGCTTTCTTT
-,TRBJ2-3,TRBV10-3,-,CAAAGDTQYF,TGTGCCGCTGCGGGAGATACGCAGTATTTT
few,TRBJ2-1,TRBV10-2,-,CASSVGGSAEQFF,TGCGCCAGCAGCGTCGGAGGATCGGCTGAGCAGTTCTTC
-,TRBJ1-1,TRBV30,-,CAWAQGRLKIFF,TGTGCCTGGGCACAGGGCCGGCTGAAGATTTTCTTT
-,TRBJ2-7,TRBV7-9,-,CASSLGGLGLEQYF,TGTGCCAGCAGCTTAGGAGGTTTGGGGCTTGAGCAGTACTTC
-,TRBJ2-3,TRBV30,-,CAWSTGTRFSDTQYF,TGTGCCTGGAGTACGGGGACCCGTTTTTCGGATACGCAGTATTTT
few,TRBJ2-3,TRBV7-2,-,CASSSLADTQYF,TGTGCCAGCAGCTCCCTTGCAGATACGCAGTATTTT
-,TRBJ1-3,TRBV18,TRBD1,CASSLGQGRNTIYF,TGTGCCAGCTCACTCGGACAGGGCCGAAACACCATATATTTT
-,TRBJ1-6,TRBV27,TRBD1,CATSFRDRNNSPLHF,TGTGCCACCTCATTTCGGGACAGGAATAATTCACCCCTCCACTTT
-,TRBJ2-1,TRBV29-1,-,CSVPLADYNEQFF,TGCAGCGTTCCCCTCGCGGACTACAATGAGCAGTTCTTC
-,TRBJ2-1,TRBV30,TRBD2,CAWRTSYNEQFF,TGTGCCTGGCGGACTAGCTACAATGAGCAGTTCTTC
-,TRBJ2-1,TRBV5-4,TRBD2,CASSPTSGRAFEQFF,TGTGCCAGCAGCCCGACTAGCGGGAGGGCCTTTGAGCAGTTCTTC
-,TRBJ1-5,TRBV4-1,-,CASSYGGNQPQHF,TGCGCCAGCAGCTACGGCGGCAATCAGCCCCAGCATTTT
few,TRBJ1-4,TRBV30,TRBD1,CAWKVGRGIEKLFF,TGTGCCTGGAAGGTCGGCAGGGGGATCGAAAAACTGTTTTTT
-,TRBJ1-1,TRBV7-9,-,CASSFSGTPNTEAFF,TGTGCCAGCAGCTTTTCCGGGACCCCGAACACTGAAGCTTTCTTT
-,TRBJ2-6,TRBV5-1,TRBD1,CASSLGTGGSISGANVLTF,TGCGCCAGCAGCTTGGGGACAGGGGGTTCCATATCCGGGGCCAACGTCCTGACTTTC
few,TRBJ1-4,TRBV30,-,CAWSLAGGEKLFF,TGTGCCTGGAGTTTGGCTGGAGGCGAAAAACTGTTTTTT
-,TRBJ2-3,TRBV5-1,-,CASSLDGSGDTQYF,TGCGCCAGCAGCTTGGATGGCTCTGGGGATACGCAGTATTTT
once,TRBJ2-6,TRBV10-3,-,CAIGAGHSSSGANVLTF,TGTGCCATCGGGGCGGGACACTCGAGCTCTGGGGCCAACGTCCTGACTTTC
-,TRBJ2-7,TRBV11-1,-,CASSTRTDNSYEQYF,TGTGCCAGCAGCACCCGGACAGATAACTCCTACGAGCAGTACTTC
-,TRBJ1-4,TRBV19,TRBD1,CASSIDGMGTGEKLFF,TGTGCCAGTAGTATAGATGGAATGGGGACAGGGGAAAAACTGTTTTTT
-,TRBJ1-1,TRBV27,TRBD1,CASSPWDRKNTEAFF,TGTGCCAGCAGTCCATGGGACAGGAAGAACACTGAAGCTTTCTTT
-,TRBJ2-1,TRBV7-2,TRBD2,CASSFFSGVYEQFF,TGTGCCAGCAGCTTTTTTAGCGGGGTTTATGAGCAGTTCTTC
-,TRBJ2-3,TRBV6-6,TRBD2,CASSFRSGGAETQYF,TGTGCCAGCAGTTTCCGGAGCGGGGGGGCTGAGACGCAGTATTTT
-,TRBJ2-1,TRBV15,TRBD1,CATSSWTGTYNEQFF,TGTGCCACCAGCTCCTGGACAGGAACCTACAATGAGCAGTTCTTC
few,TRBJ1-4,TRBV7-8,TRBD1,CASSPDRGVTTNEKLFF,TGTGCCAGCAGCCCCGACAGGGGGGTTACAACTAATGAAAAACTGTTTTTT
-,TRBJ2-3,TRBV19,-,CASSIRWSPPDTQYF,TGTGCCAGTAGTATACGATGGTCCCCGCCAGATACGCAGTATTTT
-,TRBJ1-2,TRBV9,TRBD1,CASSYRGYGYTF,TGTGCCAGCAGCTACAGGGGCTATGGCTACACCTTC
-,TRBJ2-7,TRBV6-5,-,CASSYGYRDYEQYF,TGTGCCAGCAGTTACGGATACAGGGACTACGAGCAGTACTTC
-,TRBJ1-1,TRBV27,-,CASPWEMNTEAFF,TGTGCCAGCCCATGGGAGATGAACACTGAAGCTTTCTTT
-,TRBJ1-4,TRBV15,-,CATCPGPANEKLFF,TGTGCCACCTGCCCGGGTCCTGCTAATGAAAAACTGTTTTTT
-,TRBJ1-6,TRBV4-1,TRBD1,CASSQVIRQGPPLHF,TGCGCCAGCAGCCAAGTAATCCGACAGGGACCACCCCTCCACTTT
-,TRBJ2-5,TRBV11-2,-,CASSLGRVVETQYF,TGTGCCAGCAGCTTAGGAAGGGTCGTAGAGACCCAGTACTTC
-,TRBJ2-1,TRBV14,-,CASSQFGGAGKNEQFF,TGTGCCAGCAGCCAATTCGGGGGCGCGGGGAAAAATGAGCAGTTCTTC
-,TRBJ2-1,TRBV7-9,TRBD1,CASTPGQIYNEQFF,TGTGCCAGCACCCCGGGACAGATCTACAATGAGCAGTTCTTC
-,TRBJ2-3,TRBV5-1,-,CASSLFGESPRTDTQYF,TGCGCCAGCAGCTTGTTTGGGGAGAGCCCCCGCACAGATACGCAGTATTTT
-,TRBJ2-3,TRBV5-4,TRBD2,CASSFSPTSGGTDTQYF,TGTGCCAGCAGCTTTTCCCCTACTAGCGGGGGCACAGATACGCAGTATTTT
-,TRBJ2-5,TRBV2,-,CASSRFVSAPRETQYF,TGTGCCAGCAGTCGCTTTGTGAGTGCCCCGAGAGAGACCCAGTACTTC
-,TRBJ2-7,TRBV4-1,TRBD1,CASSQDRTGISYEQYF,TGCGCCAGCAGCCAAGATCGGACAGGGATCTCCTACGAGCAGTACTTC
-,TRBJ1-1,TRBV11-2,-,CASSSFRDKNTEAFF,TGTGCCAGCAGCTCCTTCCGGGACAAGAACACTGAAGCTTTCTTT
-,TRBJ2-3,TRBV5-4,TRBD2,CASSLMRGDTDTQYF,TGTGCCAGCAGCTTGATGCGGGGGGACACAGATACGCAGTATTTT